Sequencing of this TCR beta chain was carried out in a study of T cell responses to AZD1222 COVID-19 vaccine. Points from the study as a whole: It was only after the peak T cell response that any repertoires were sampled.

As regards this clone: What it recognizes is unknown.

Clones were read by immunoSEQ multiplex PCR, and TCRdb kept only the in-frame ones, dropping some. The sample holds 100,000 to 150,000 clones, about nine tenths seen once. CDR3 size: 16 residues. Germline V gene lookup returns CDR1 SGHDT and CDR2 YYEEEE. With V trimmed by 2 bases and J by 2 bases, 5 bases remained unmatched. This sequence was found in an adult in good health. V and J are TRBV5-6 and TRBJ2-5, with 11 nucleotides matching TRBD2. The starting material was peripheral blood, obtained on day 0 of AZD1222 vaccination. CDR3 sequence reads: CASSFTSGSIQETQYF. CDR3 DNA sequence: TGTGCCAGCAGCTTCACTAGCGGGAGCATACAAGAGACCCAGTACTTC.